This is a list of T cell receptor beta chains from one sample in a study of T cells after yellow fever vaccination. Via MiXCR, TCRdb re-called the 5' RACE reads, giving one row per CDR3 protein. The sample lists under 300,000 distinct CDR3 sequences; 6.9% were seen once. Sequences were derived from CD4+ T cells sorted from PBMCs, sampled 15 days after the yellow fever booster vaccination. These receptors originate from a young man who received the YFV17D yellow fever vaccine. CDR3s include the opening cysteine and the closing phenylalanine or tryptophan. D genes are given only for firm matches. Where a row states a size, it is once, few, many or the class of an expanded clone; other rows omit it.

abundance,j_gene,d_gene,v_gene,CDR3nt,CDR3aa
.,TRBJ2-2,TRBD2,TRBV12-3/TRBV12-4,TGTGCCAGCAGTCGCGGGAGTCCCGGGGAGCTGTTTTTT,CASSRGSPGELFF
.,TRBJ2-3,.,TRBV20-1,TGCAGTGGGACAGCGGTGGGCACAGATACGCAGTATTTT,CSGTAVGTDTQYF
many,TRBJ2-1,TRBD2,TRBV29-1,TGCAGCGTTGACGTCGGGACTAGCGGATTCGGTGAGCAGTTCTTC,CSVDVGTSGFGEQFF
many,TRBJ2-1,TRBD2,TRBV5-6,TGTGCCAGCAGCTTTGGCCGGGGGGGGAATGAGCAGTTCTTC,CASSFGRGGNEQFF
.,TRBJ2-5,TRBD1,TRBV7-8,TGTGCCAGCAGCCCTCTGACAGGGGTCCCCCAAGAGACCCAGTACTTC,CASSPLTGVPQETQYF
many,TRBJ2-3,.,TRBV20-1,TGCAGTGCTAGAGAACCCGGCACAGATACGCAGTATTTT,CSAREPGTDTQYF
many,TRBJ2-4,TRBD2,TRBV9,TGTGCCAGCAGCGCTGGCGGGGGAACCAAAAACATTCAGTACTTC,CASSAGGGTKNIQYF
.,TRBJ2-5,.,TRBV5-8,TGTGCCAGCAGCCCCATCCCAAGGTCGGGGGCGGGAGAGACCCAGTACTTC,CASSPIPRSGAGETQYF
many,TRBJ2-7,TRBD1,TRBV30,TGCGCACGACAGGGCGACAACGAGCAGTACTTC,CARQGDNEQYF
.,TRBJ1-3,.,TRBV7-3,TGTGCCAGCAGCTTAAACGCCCCCGGGGCTGGAAACACCATATATTTT,CASSLNAPGAGNTIYF
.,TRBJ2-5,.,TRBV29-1,TGCAGCGTTGGGCGGGAGACCCAGTACTTC,CSVGRETQYF
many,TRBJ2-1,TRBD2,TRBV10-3,TGTGCCACCACCGGCCCCCCGGGAGGGGAGCAGTTCTTC,CATTGPPGGEQFF
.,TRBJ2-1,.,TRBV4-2,TGTGCCAGCAGCCAATTGGGGCCAGCCTACAATGAGCAGTTCTTC,CASSQLGPAYNEQFF
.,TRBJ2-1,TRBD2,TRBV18,TGTGCCAGCTCACCACGCTCAGGACTAGCATATAATGAGCAGTTCTTC,CASSPRSGLAYNEQFF
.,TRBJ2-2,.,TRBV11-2,TGTGCCAGCAGCTTAGATTCGCGGACCGGGGAGCTGTTTTTT,CASSLDSRTGELFF
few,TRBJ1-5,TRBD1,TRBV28,TGTGCCAGCCCCAGCTCTGGGACAGGCAATCAGCCCCAGCATTTT,CASPSSGTGNQPQHF
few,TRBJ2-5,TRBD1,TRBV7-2,TGTGCCAGCAGCTTAGTAGGGCTGGGACAGCAAGAGACCCAGTACTTC,CASSLVGLGQQETQYF
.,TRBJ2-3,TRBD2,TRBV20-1,TGCAGTGCTAGAGATAACGGGAGGGCCTCGACAGATACGCAGTATTTT,CSARDNGRASTDTQYF
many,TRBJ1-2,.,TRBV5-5,TGTGCCAGCAGCTTGGCTGGATCAGGGAACTATGGCTACACCTTC,CASSLAGSGNYGYTF
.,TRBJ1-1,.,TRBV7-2,TGTGCCAGCAGCTACCGGGGGGTAGGGGCAACTGAAGCTTTCTTT,CASSYRGVGATEAFF
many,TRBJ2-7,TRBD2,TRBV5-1,TGCGCCAGCAGCTCACTAGCGGGAGGCGAGCAGTACTTC,CASSSLAGGEQYF
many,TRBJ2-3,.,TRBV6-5,TGTGCCTCACGTACGAGCGGCAGAGATACGCAGTATTTT,CASRTSGRDTQYF
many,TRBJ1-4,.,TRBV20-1,TGCAGTGCCCAGGGAAATGAAAAACTGTTTTTT,CSAQGNEKLFF
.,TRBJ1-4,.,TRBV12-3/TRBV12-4,TGTGCCAGCAACTCTGGACAGCTTAATGAAAAACTGTTTTTT,CASNSGQLNEKLFF
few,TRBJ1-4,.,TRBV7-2,TGTGCCAGCAGCCTAGCCGAGGGGCGGATTGAAAAACTGTTTTTT,CASSLAEGRIEKLFF